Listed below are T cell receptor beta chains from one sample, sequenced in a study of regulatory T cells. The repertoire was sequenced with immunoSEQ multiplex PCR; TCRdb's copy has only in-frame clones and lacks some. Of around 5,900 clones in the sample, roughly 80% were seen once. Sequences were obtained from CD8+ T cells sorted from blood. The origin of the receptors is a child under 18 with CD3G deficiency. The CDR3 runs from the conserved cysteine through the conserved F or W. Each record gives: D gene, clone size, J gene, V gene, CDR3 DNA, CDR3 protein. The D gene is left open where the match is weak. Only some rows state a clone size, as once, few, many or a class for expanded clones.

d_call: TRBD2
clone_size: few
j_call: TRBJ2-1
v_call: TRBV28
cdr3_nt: TGTGCCAGCAGTTTATTCCCTGGACTAGCGGGGTCGAACAATGAGCAGTTCTTC
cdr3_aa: CASSLFPGLAGSNNEQFF

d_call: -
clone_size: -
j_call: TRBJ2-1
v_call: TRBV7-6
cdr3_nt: TGTGCCAGCAGTCAGGGAGGGGGTAATGAGCAGTTCTTC
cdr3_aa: CASSQGGGNEQFF

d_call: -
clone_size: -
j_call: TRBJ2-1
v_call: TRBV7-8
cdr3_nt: TGTGCCAGCAGCCGATATAAAAACCGGGACTGGCACAATGAGCAGTTCTTC
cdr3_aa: CASSRYKNRDWHNEQFF

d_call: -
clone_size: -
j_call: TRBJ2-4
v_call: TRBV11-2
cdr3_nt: TGTGCCAGCAGCAGGGACTGGGGGGACATTCAGTACTTC
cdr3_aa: CASSRDWGDIQYF

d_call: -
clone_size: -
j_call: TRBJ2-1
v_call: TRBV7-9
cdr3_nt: TGTGCCAGCAGCCACGGCGGCACCTACAATGAGCAGTTCTTC
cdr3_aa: CASSHGGTYNEQFF

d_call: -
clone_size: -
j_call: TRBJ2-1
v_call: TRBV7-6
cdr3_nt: TGTGCCAGCAGCTTAGCCCCGATGTCTGAGCAGTTCTTC
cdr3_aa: CASSLAPMSEQFF

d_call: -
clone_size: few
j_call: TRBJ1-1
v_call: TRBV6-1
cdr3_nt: TGTGCCAGCAGCCCCCTAAACACTGAAGCTTTCTTT
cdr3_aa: CASSPLNTEAFF

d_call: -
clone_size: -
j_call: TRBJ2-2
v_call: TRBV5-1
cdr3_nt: TGCGCCAGCAGCTCCCATACCGGGGAGCTGTTTTTT
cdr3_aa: CASSSHTGELFF

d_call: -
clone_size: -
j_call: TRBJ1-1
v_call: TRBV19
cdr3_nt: TGTGCCAGTAGTACCCCAGGGGAAACTGAAGCTTTCTTT
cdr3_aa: CASSTPGETEAFF

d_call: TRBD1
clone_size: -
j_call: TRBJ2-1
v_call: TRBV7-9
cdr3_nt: TGTGCCAGCAGCTCCCCGGGACAGGGGAATGGGGCTGAGCAGTTCTTC
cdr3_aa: CASSSPGQGNGAEQFF

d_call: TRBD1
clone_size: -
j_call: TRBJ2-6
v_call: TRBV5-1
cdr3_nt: TGCGCCAGCAGCTTAACAGGGGGCACAAATACTGGGGCCAACGTCCTGACTTTC
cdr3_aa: CASSLTGGTNTGANVLTF

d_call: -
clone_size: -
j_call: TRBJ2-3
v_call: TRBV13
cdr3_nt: TGTGCCAGCAGCTCCGTTGGCGCTACAGATACGCAGTATTTT
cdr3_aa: CASSSVGATDTQYF

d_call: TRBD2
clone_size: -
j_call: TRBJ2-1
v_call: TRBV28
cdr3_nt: TGTGCCAGCAGTTCCCGAACTAGCGGAGACTACAATGAGCAGTTCTTC
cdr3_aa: CASSSRTSGDYNEQFF

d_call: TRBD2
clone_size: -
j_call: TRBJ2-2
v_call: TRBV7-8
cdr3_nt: TGTGCCAGCAGCCCCCTTCTTCCGTGGGAGCGGGGCACCGGGGAGCTGTTTTTT
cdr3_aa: CASSPLLPWERGTGELFF

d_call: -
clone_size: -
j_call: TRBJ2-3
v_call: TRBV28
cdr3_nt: TGTGCCAGCAGTTTACAAAAGGGGCCGAGCACAGATACGCAGTATTTT
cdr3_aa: CASSLQKGPSTDTQYF